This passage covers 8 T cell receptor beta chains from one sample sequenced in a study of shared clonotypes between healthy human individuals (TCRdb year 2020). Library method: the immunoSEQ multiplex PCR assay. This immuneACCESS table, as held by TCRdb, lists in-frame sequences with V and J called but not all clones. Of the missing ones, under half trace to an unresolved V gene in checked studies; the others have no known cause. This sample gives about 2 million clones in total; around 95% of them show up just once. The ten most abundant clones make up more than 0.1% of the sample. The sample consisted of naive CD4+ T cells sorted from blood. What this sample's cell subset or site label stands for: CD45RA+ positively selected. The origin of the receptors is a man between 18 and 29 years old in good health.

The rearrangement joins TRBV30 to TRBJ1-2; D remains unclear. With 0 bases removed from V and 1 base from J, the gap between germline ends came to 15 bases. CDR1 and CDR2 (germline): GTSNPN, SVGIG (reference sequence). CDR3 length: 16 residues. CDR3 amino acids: CAWSVQGIGINYGYTF. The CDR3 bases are TGTGCCTGGAGTGTTCAAGGAATTGGGATTAACTATGGCTACACCTTC.

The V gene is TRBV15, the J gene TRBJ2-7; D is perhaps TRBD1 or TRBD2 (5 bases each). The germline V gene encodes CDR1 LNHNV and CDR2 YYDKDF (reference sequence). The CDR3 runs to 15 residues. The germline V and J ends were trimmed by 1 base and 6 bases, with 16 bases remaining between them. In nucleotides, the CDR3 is TGTGCCACCAGCAGAGGTGGGACCTCGGTCGTCGAGCAGTACTTC. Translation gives CATSRGGTSVVEQYF.

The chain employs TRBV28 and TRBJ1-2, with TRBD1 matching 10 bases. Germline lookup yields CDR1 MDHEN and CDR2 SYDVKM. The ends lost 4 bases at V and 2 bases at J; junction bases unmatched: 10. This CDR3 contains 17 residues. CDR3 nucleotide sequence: TGTGCCAGCAGTTCCACCCCATTGGGACAGGGGAACTATGGCTACACCTTC. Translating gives CASSSTPLGQGNYGYTF.

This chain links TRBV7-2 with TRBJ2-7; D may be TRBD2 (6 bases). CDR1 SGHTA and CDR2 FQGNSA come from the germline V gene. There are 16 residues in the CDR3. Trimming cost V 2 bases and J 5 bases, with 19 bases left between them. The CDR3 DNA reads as TGTGCCAGCAGCTTACACCCTCTAGCGCGAGGGGACGAGCAGTACTTC. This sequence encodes CASSLHPLARGDEQYF.

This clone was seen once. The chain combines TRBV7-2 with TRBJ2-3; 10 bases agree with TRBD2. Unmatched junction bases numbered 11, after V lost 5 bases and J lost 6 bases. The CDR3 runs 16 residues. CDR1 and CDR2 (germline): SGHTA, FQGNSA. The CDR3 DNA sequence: TGTGCCAGCAGCCTTAAGCGGGGGGGCGGGAGCGATACGCAGTATTTT. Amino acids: CASSLKRGGGSDTQYF.

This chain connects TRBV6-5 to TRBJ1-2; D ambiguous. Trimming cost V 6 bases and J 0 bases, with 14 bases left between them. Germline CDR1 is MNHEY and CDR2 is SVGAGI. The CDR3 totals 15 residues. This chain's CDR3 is CASSYWASSNYGYTF. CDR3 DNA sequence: TGTGCCAGCAGCTATTGGGCTTCCTCTAACTATGGCTACACCTTC.

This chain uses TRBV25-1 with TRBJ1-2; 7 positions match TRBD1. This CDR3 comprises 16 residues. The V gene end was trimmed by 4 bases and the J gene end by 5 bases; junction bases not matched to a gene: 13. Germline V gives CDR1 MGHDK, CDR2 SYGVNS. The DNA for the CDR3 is TGTGCCAGCAGTGGGAGGGACAGCGGACCGGGATATGGCTACACCTTC. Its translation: CASSGRDSGPGYGYTF.

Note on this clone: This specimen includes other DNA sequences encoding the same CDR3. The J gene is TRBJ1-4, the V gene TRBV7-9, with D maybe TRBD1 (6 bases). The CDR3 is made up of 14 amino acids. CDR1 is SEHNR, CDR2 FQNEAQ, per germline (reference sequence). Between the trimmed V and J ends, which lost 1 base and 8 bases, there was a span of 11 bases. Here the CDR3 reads CASSLVGAGEKLFF. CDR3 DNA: TGTGCCAGCAGCTTAGTGGGGGCAGGGGAAAAACTGTTTTTT.